The 18 T cell receptor beta chains reported below all come from one sample, sequenced in a study of blood T cell repertoires in COVID-19. TCRdb keeps only in-frame clones here, not all; method: immunoSEQ multiplex PCR. The data show about 80,000 clones, with 82% seen just once and about 35% held by the top ten. The sequencing sample was made of peripheral blood. Receptor source: a woman in her 70s with acute or convalescent COVID-19.

The V call is TRBV5-1, the J call TRBJ1-3, with 9 bases identical to TRBD1. CDR1 is SGHRS and CDR2 is YFSETQ in the germline V gene. V lost 0 bases, J lost 8 bases, and 6 bases stayed unmatched. The CDR3 loop spans 15 amino acids. The DNA for the CDR3 is TGCGCCAGCAGCTTGGACCCGGACAGGGGTTACACCATATATTTT. Encoded protein: CASSLDPDRGYTIYF.

The V and J genes are TRBV9 and TRBJ2-5; 8 positions match TRBD1. This CDR3 has 15 residues. Germline CDR1 is SGDLS and CDR2 is YYNGEE. Trimming at V came to 4 bases and at J to 4 bases, leaving 9 bases not matched to a gene. CDR3 in amino acids: CASSQGAKSLETQYF. DNA of the CDR3: TGTGCCAGCAGCCAGGGGGCCAAAAGCCTAGAGACCCAGTACTTC.

The rearrangement uses TRBV10-2 and TRBJ2-2; 8 bases match TRBD2. The V gene end was trimmed by 8 bases and the J gene end by 5 bases; junction bases not matched to a gene: 7. CDR1 WSHSY and CDR2 SAAADI come from the germline V gene. The CDR3 runs 14 residues. CDR3 region: CASAAGGGTGELFF. CDR3 DNA: TGCGCCAGCGCGGCGGGAGGAGGAACCGGGGAGCTGTTTTTT.

The chain joins TRBV19 to TRBJ2-5, with D tentatively TRBD2 (6 bases). Looked up from germline, CDR1 is LNHDA and CDR2 is SQIVND (reference sequence). CDR3 length equals 15 residues. V was clipped by 5 bases and J by 4 bases, with 17 bases between them. CDR3 protein: CASSVTSGAGETQYF. The DNA for the CDR3 is TGTGCCAGTAGTGTTACCAGTGGAGCGGGAGAGACCCAGTACTTC.

The chain is built from TRBV28 and TRBJ1-3; no firm D call. Trimming took off 6 bases at V and 4 bases at J, with 13 bases between the two ends. Germline V CDR1 and CDR2: MDHEN, SYDVKM. There are 14 residues in the CDR3. The CDR3 DNA reads TGTGCCAGCAGGATGAGGGTCTTCGGAAACACCATATATTTT. It yields the protein CASRMRVFGNTIYF.

The rearrangement uses TRBV3-1 (or the pseudogene TRBV3-2) and TRBJ1-3; no clear D gene. CDR3 length: 16 amino acids. Germline V lookup: CDR1 LGHDT, CDR2 YNNKEL (reference sequence). Trimming stripped 3 bases from V and 0 bases from J, with 12 bases between. This CDR3 reads CASSHTLGSSGNTIYF. CDR3 in DNA: TGTGCCAGCAGCCATACTCTGGGCAGCTCTGGAAACACCATATATTTT.

V usage is TRBV6-1 and J usage is TRBJ1-5, with D unresolved. The CDR3 totals 16 residues. The V and J ends lost 0 bases and 4 bases respectively, with 13 bases between them. Germline V gene data show CDR1 as MNHNS and CDR2 as SASEGT. Here the CDR3 DNA reads TGTGCCAGCAGTGAAGCCCGCGGACGGGGTAATCAGCCCCAGCATTTT. This sequence encodes CASSEARGRGNQPQHF.

This clone has only a few counts. The chain uses TRBV15 and TRBJ1-2; D gene uncertain. This CDR3 contains 15 residues. Germline V gene sequence: CDR1 LNHNV, CDR2 YYDKDF (reference sequence). Trimming removed 1 base from V and 9 bases from J, with 18 bases in between. Here the CDR3 reads CATSRGNGNEVSYTF. The CDR3 DNA reads TGTGCCACCAGCAGAGGAAATGGCAACGAGGTTAGCTACACCTTC.

The CDR3 loop is CASSPSGTANYGYTF. CDR3 sequence (DNA): TGCGCCAGCAGCCCAAGCGGGACGGCTAACTATGGCTACACCTTC. This chain connects TRBV5-1 to TRBJ1-2; D is possibly TRBD1 (5 bases). The germline V gene has CDR1 SGHRS and CDR2 YFSETQ. This CDR3 is built from 15 residues. The V and J ends lost 4 bases and 0 bases respectively, with 13 bases between them. The whole variable domain, filled in from reference TRBV5-1 and TRBJ1-2, reads KAGVTQTPRYLIKTRGQQVTLSCSPISGHRSVSWYQQTPGQGLQFLFEYFSETQRNKGNFPGRFSGRQFSNSRSEMNVSTLELGDSALYLCASSPSGTANYGYTFGSGTRLTVV.

This chain links TRBV3-1 (or the pseudogene TRBV3-2) with TRBJ2-5, with 10 positions matching TRBD1. V dropped 4 bases and J dropped 1; count of bases not matched to a gene: 3. Germline lookup yields CDR1 LGHDT and CDR2 YNNKEL (reference sequence). This CDR3 contains 15 residues. As DNA, the CDR3 is TGTGCCAGCAGCCTTCGGACAGGGGGCCAAGAGACCCAGTACTTC. Residues: CASSLRTGGQETQYF.

The chain recombines TRBV2 with TRBJ1-1; possibly TRBD1 for D (6 bases). Trimming removed 8 bases at V and 11 bases at J, with 21 bases between. The CDR3 totals 13 residues. CDR1 and CDR2 (germline): SNHLY, FYNNEI. The CDR3 sequence is CASSSTGIVGAFF. The CDR3 DNA is TGTGCCAGCTCATCAACAGGGATAGTTGGGGCTTTCTTT. The complete variable domain, with remaining parts taken from reference TRBV2 and TRBJ1-1, reads EPEVTQTPSHQVTQMGQEVILRCVPISNHLYFYWYRQILGQKVEFLVSFYNNEISEKSEIFDDQFSVERPDGSNFTLKIRSTKLEDSAMYFCASSSTGIVGAFFGQGTRLTVV.

The chain recombines TRBV6-6 with TRBJ1-5; maybe TRBD1 (5 bases). Germline CDR1 reads MNHNY; CDR2 reads SVGAGI (reference sequence). The CDR3 runs to 13 residues. V lost 2 bases and J 5 bases, leaving 7 bases between the germline ends. Written as DNA, the CDR3 is TGTGCCAGCAGTTACAGCAGGGATCAGCCCCAGCATTTT. It encodes CASSYSRDQPQHF.

The chain joins TRBV29-1 to TRBJ2-3; TRBD2 might be the D (6 bases). The germline CDR1 and CDR2 sequences are SQVTM and ANQGSEA. V shed 4 bases and J shed 7 bases, with 12 bases lying between them. The CDR3 is made up of 12 amino acids. CDR3 sequence reads: CSVAGVGNTQYF. CDR3 nucleotides: TGCAGCGTTGCGGGGGTGGGAAATACGCAGTATTTT.

The chain has TRBV27 and TRBJ2-5; D may be TRBD2 (6 bases). CDR1 and CDR2 from the germline V gene are MNHEY and SMNVEV (reference sequence). Trimming stripped 3 bases from V and 4 bases from J, with 18 bases between. The CDR3 is made up of 16 amino acids. The CDR3 sequence: CASSFSFRVGGETQYF. The CDR3 nucleotides are TGTGCCAGCAGTTTTTCGTTCAGGGTGGGAGGAGAGACCCAGTACTTC.

This chain joins TRBV7-3 and TRBJ2-1, with D possibly TRBD2 on 5 matching bases. This CDR3 has 15 amino acids. Germline CDR1 reads SGHTA; CDR2 reads FQGTGA. Trimming stripped 2 bases from V and 3 bases from J, with 11 bases between. The CDR3 DNA reads as TGTGCCAGCAGCTTATTAGCGTCAAACTACAATGAGCAGTTCTTC. Translating gives CASSLLASNYNEQFF.

The CDR3 bases are TGTGCCAGTTCACTAGCGGGAGGCACAGATACGCAGTATTTT. Its protein is CASSLAGGTDTQYF. The chain couples TRBV24-1 to TRBJ2-3; 11 bases line up with TRBD2. The trim removed 11 bases at V and 1 base at J, leaving 4 bases unmatched. Germline assignment: CDR1 KGHDR and CDR2 SFDVKD. The CDR3 is made up of 14 amino acids.

J is TRBJ2-1 and V is TRBV4-2; D uncertain. Germline CDR1 is LGHNA and CDR2 is YNFKEQ. The CDR3 has 17 residues. The V end was cut by 0 bases, the J end by 0 bases, with 12 bases between. CDR3 amino acids: CASSQDSRISSYNEQFF. The CDR3 nucleotides are TGTGCCAGCAGCCAAGATAGCCGAATAAGCTCCTACAATGAGCAGTTCTTC.

The V and J genes are TRBV29-1 and TRBJ1-1; D uncertain. Looked up from germline, CDR1 is SQVTM and CDR2 is ANQGSEA. The CDR3 contains 11 residues. Between the trimmed V and J ends, which lost 4 bases and 1 base, there was a span of 4 bases. The CDR3 is CSVVRNTEAFF. The DNA of the CDR3 is TGCAGCGTTGTCAGGAACACTGAAGCTTTCTTT.